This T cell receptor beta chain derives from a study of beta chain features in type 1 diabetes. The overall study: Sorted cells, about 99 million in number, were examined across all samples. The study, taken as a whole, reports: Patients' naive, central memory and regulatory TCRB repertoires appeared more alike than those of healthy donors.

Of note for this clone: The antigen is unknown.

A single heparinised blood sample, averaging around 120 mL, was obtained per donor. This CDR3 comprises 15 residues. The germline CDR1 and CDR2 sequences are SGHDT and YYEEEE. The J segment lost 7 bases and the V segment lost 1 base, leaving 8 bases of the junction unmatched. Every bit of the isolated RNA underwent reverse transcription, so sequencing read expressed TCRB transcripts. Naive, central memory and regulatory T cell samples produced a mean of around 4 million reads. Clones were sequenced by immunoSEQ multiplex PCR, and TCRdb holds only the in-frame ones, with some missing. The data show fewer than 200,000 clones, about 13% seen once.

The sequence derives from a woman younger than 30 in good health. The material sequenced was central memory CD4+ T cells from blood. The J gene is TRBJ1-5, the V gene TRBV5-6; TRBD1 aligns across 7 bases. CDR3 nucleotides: TGTGCCAGCAGCTTGAGACAGGGAATCCACCAGCCCCAGCATTTT. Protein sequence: CASSLRQGIHQPQHF.